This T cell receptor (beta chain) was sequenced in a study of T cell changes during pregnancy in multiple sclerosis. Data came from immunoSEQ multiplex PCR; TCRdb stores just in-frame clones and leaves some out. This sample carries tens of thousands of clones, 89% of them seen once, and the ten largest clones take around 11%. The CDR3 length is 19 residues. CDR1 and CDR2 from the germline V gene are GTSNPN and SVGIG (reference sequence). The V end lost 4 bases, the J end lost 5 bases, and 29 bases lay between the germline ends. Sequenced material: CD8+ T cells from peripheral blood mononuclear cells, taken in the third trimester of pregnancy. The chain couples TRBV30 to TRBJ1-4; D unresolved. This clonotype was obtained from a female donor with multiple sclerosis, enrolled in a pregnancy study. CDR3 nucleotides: TGTGCCTGGACCGATTACCATTTCCTCGGGCCGCCGGGGAATGAAAAACTGTTTTTT. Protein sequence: CAWTDYHFLGPPGNEKLFF.